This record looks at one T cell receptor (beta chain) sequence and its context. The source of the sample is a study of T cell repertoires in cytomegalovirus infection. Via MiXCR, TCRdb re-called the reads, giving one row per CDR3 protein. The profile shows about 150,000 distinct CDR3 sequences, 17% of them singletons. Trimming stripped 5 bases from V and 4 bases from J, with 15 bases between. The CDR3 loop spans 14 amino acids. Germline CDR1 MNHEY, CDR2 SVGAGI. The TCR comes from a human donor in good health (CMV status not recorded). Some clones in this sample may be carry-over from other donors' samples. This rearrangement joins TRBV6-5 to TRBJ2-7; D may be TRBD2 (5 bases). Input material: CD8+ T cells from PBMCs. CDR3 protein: CASSTGEWEYEQYF. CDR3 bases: TGTGCCAGCAGTACTGGGGAGTGGGAGTACGAGCAGTACTTC.